This TCR beta chain was captured by sequencing in a study of blood T cell repertoires in COVID-19. Study details: The origin of the acute and convalescent COVID-19 samples was the United States, Italy and Spain. From T cells, B-cell-depleted T cells, or PBMCs came the material, which was cDNA or gDNA.

Germline CDR1 is GTSNPN and CDR2 is SVGIG (reference sequence). This CDR3 has 12 residues. Trimming left V 1 base short and J 7 bases short, with 7 bases between. Some clones are missing from TCRdb's copy, which holds only in-frame ones; the method was immunoSEQ multiplex PCR. The repertoire has some 150,000 clones, 85% of them found once; the top ten carry under 3%. Sequencing was done on a sample of peripheral blood. This chain uses TRBV30 with TRBJ1-4; D not certain. This TCR came from a man in his fifties with acute or convalescent COVID-19. CDR3 residues: CAWSAYSEKLFF. In DNA form, the CDR3 reads TGTGCCTGGAGTGCGTACTCTGAAAAACTGTTTTTT.